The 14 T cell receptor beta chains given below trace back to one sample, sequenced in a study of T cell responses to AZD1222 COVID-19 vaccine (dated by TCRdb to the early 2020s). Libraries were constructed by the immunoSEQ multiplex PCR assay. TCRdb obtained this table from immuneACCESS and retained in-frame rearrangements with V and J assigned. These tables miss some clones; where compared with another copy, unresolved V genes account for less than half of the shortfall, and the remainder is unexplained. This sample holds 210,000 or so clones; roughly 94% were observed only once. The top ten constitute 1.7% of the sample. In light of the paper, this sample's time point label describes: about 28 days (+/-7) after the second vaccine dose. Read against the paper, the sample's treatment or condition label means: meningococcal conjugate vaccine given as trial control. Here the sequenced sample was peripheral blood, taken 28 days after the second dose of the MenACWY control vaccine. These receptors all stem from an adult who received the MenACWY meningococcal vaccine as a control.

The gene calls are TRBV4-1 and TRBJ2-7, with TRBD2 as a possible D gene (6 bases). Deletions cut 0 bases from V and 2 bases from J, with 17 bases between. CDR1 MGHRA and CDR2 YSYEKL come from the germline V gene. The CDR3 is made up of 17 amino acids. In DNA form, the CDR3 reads TGCGCCAGCAGCCAAGAGACGTTGGCTAGCGCAACCTACGAGCAGTACTTC. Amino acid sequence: CASSQETLASATYEQYF.

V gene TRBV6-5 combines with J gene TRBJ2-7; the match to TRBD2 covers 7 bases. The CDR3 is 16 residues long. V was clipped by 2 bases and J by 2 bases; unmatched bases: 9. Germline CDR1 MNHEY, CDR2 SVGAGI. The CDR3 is CASSYTSAKTAYEQYF. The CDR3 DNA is TGTGCCAGCAGTTACACTAGCGCGAAAACTGCCTACGAGCAGTACTTC.

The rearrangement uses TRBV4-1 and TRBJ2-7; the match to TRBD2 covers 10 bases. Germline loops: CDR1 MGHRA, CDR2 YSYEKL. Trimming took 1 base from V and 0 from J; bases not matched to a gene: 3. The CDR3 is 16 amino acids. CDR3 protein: CASSQVPSGSSYEQYF. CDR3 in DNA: TGCGCCAGCAGCCAAGTCCCTAGCGGGAGCTCCTACGAGCAGTACTTC.

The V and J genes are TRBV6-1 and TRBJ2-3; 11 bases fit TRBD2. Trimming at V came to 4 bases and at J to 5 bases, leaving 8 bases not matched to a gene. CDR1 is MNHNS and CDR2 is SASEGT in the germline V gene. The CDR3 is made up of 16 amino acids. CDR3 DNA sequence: TGTGCCAGCAGTGGCCGACTAGCGGGAAAGGTAGATACGCAGTATTTT. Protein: CASSGRLAGKVDTQYF.

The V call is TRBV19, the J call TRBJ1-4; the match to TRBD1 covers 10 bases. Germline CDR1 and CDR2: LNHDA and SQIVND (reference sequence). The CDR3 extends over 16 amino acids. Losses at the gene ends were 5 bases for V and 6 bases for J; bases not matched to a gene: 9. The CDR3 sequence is CASSSGTGDWYEKLFF. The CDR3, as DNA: TGTGCCAGTAGTTCCGGGACAGGGGATTGGTATGAAAAACTGTTTTTT.

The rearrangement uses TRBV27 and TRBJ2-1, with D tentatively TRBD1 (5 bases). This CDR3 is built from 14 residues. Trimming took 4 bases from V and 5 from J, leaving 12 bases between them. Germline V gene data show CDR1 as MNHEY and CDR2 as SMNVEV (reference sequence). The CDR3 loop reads CASSSWGRDNEQFF. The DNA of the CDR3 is TGTGCCAGCAGTTCCTGGGGCAGGGACAATGAGCAGTTCTTC.

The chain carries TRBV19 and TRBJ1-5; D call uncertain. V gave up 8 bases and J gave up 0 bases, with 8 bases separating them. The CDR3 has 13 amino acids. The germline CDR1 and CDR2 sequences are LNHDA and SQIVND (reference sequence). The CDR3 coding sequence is TGTGCCAGTTGGGGATATAGCAATCAGCCCCAGCATTTT. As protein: CASWGYSNQPQHF.

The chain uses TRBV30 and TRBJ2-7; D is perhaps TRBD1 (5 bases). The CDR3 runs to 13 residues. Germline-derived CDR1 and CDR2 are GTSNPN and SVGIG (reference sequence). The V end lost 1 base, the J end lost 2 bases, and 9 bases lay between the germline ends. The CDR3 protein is CAWSGTDTYEQYF. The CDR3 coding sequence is TGTGCCTGGAGTGGGACGGACACCTACGAGCAGTACTTC.

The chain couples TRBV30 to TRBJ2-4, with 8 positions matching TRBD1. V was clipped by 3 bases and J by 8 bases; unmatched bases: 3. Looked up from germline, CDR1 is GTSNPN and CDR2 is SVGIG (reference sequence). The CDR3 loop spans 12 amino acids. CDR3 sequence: CAWSRGPDIQYF. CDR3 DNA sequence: TGTGCCTGGAGCAGGGGGCCGGACATTCAGTACTTC.

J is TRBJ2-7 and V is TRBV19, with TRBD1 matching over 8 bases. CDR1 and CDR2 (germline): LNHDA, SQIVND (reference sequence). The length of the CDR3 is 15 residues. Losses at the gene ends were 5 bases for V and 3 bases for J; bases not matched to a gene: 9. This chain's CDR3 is CASSSSGTGFYEQYF. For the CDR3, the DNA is TGTGCCAGTAGTTCCTCCGGGACAGGTTTCTACGAGCAGTACTTC.

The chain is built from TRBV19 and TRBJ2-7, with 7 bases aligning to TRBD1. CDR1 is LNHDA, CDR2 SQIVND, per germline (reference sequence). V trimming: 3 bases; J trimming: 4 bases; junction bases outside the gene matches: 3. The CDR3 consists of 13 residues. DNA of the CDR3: TGTGCCAGTAGTATGGTGGGACAGTACGAGCAGTACTTC. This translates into CASSMVGQYEQYF.

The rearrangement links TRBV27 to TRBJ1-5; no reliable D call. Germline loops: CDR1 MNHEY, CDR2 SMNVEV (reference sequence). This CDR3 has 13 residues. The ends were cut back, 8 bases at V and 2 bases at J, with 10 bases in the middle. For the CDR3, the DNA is TGTGCCAGCGAGAAGATTGGCAATCAGCCCCAGCATTTT. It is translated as CASEKIGNQPQHF.

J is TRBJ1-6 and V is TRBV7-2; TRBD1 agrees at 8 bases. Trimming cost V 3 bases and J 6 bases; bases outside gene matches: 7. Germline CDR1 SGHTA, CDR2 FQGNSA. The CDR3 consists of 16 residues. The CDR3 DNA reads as TGTGCCAGCAGCTTCACACCGGGACAGGCTAATTCACCCCTCCACTTT. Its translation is CASSFTPGQANSPLHF.

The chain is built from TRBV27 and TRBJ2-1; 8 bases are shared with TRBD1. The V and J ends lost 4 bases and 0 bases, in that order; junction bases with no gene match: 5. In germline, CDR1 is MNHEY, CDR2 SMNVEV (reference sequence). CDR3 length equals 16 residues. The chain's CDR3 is CASSSNRGSSYNEQFF. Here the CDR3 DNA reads TGTGCCAGCAGTTCTAACAGGGGGAGCTCCTACAATGAGCAGTTCTTC.